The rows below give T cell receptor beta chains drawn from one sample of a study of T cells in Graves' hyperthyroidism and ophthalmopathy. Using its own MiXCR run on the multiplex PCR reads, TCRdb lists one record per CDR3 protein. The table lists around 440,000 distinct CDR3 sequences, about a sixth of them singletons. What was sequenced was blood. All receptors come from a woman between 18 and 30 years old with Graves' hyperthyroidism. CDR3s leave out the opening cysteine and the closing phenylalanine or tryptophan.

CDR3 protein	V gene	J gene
ASSRYLAGENIQY	TRBV12-3/TRBV12-4	TRBJ2-4
ASRETGGEAKNIQY	TRBV6-1	TRBJ2-4
ASSSMTGTETYEQY	TRBV9	TRBJ2-7
ATRLNTGALDYGYT	TRBV10-3	TRBJ1-2
AWSTGSEQY	TRBV30	TRBJ2-7
ASSENGGNYGYT	TRBV6-1	TRBJ1-2
ASSLGTLLGEGQY	TRBV7-2	TRBJ2-3
ASSLVAGRTEAF	TRBV7-9	TRBJ1-1
ASSGGAAGAASDTQY	TRBV10-1	TRBJ2-3
ASTPPTDTQY	TRBV28	TRBJ2-3
ASSEVGRDSYEQY	TRBV6-1	TRBJ2-7
ASSFADPTGGNTIY	TRBV27	TRBJ1-3
ASSQGFGTGFSDTQY	TRBV4-1	TRBJ2-3
AWRPDGPSNQPQH	TRBV30	TRBJ1-5
SVGTEYQETQY	TRBV29-1	TRBJ2-5
SVHQRFSSYEQY	TRBV29-1	TRBJ2-7
SANAGTGSGYT	TRBV20-1	TRBJ1-2
ASSEKGENQPQH	TRBV6-1	TRBJ1-5